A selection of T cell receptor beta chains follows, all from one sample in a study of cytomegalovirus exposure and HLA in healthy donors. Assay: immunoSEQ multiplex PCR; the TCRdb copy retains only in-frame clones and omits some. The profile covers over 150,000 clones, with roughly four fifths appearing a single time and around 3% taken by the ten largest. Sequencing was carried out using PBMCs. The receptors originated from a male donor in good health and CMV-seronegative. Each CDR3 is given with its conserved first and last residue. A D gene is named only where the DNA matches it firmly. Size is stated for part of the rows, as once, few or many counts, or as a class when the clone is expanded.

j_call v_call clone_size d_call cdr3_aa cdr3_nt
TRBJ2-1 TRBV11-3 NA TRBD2 CASSRGLAGDNEQFF TGTGCCAGCAGCCGGGGACTAGCGGGAGACAATGAGCAGTTCTTC
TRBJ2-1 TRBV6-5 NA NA CASSLRSSYNEQFF TGTGCCAGCAGTCTGAGGAGCTCCTACAATGAGCAGTTCTTC
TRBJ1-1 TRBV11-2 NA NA CASSSDRNTEAFF TGTGCCAGCAGCTCCGACAGGAACACTGAAGCTTTCTTT
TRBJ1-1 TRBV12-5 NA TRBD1 CASGLMTGGERDAFF TGTGCTAGTGGTTTGATGACAGGGGGCGAACGAGATGCTTTCTTT
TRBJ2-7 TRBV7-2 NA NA CASSKQGLYEQYF TGTGCCAGCAGCAAACAGGGCTTGTACGAGCAGTACTTC
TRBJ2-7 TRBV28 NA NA CASPSPAGEQYF TGTGCCAGCCCCTCGCCGGCGGGCGAGCAGTACTTC
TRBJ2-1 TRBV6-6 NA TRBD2 CAGSPLAGGKDNEQFF TGTGCCGGCAGCCCTTTAGCGGGAGGGAAGGACAATGAGCAGTTCTTC
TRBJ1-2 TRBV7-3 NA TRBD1 CASSSKTRDRGYYGYTF TGTGCCAGCAGCTCGAAGACCAGGGACAGGGGGTACTATGGCTACACCTTC
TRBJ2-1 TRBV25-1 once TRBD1 CASSPGQGADEQFF TGTGCCAGCAGTCCCGGACAGGGGGCAGATGAGCAGTTCTTC
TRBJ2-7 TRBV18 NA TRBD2 CASSPPSGTYYEQYF TGTGCCAGCTCACCACCTAGCGGGACTTACTACGAGCAGTACTTC
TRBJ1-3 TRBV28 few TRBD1 CASRGGNTIYF TGTGCCAGCAGAGGGGGCAACACCATATATTTT
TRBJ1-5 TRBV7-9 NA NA CASSQGTGSNQPQHF TGTGCCAGCAGCCAAGGAACGGGGAGCAATCAGCCCCAGCATTTT
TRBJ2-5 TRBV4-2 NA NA CASSQLDRTETQYF TGTGCCAGCAGCCAACTAGACAGGACGGAGACCCAGTACTTC
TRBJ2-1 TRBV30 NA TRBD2 CAWSNGGVNEQFF TGTGCCTGGAGTAACGGGGGGGTCAATGAGCAGTTCTTC
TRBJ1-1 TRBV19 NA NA CASSIGGGTEAFF TGTGCCAGTAGTATCGGGGGGGGAACTGAAGCTTTCTTT
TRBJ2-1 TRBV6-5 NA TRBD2 CASSYELAGVREQFF TGTGCCAGCAGTTACGAACTAGCGGGAGTCCGAGAGCAGTTCTTC
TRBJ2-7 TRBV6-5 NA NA CASSYSGSGIYEQYF TGTGCCAGCAGTTACTCCGGGTCAGGGATTTACGAGCAGTACTTC
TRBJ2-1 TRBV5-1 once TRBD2 CASSFGLAGGPNEQFF TGCGCCAGCAGCTTCGGACTAGCGGGAGGGCCAAATGAGCAGTTCTTC
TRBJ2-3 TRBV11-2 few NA CASSLDSSTDTQYF TGTGCCAGCAGCTTAGATTCTAGCACAGATACGCAGTATTTT
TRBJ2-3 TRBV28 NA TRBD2 CASSLSSGGTDTQYF TGTGCCAGCAGTTTATCCTCCGGGGGGACAGATACGCAGTATTTT
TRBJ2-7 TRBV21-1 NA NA CASSKLAGECGKEQYF TGTGCCAGCAGCAAGTTAGCAGGGGAGTGTGGCAAAGAGCAGTACTTC
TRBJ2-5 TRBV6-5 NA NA CASSYSRLTGTQYF TGTGCCAGCAGTTACTCGCGACTCACGGGGACCCAGTACTTC
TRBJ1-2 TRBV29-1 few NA CSADGDDYGYTF TGCAGCGCGGACGGGGATGATTATGGCTACACCTTC
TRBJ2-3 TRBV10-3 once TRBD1 CAIRGTGSGSSTDTQYF TGTGCCATCAGGGGGACAGGATCAGGTTCTAGCACAGATACGCAGTATTTT
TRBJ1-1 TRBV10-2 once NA CASSAVRGGAEAFF TGCGCCAGCAGTGCGGTCAGGGGTGGCGCTGAAGCTTTCTTT
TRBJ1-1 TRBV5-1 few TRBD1 CASSLSNRGRWDEAFF TGCGCCAGCAGCTTATCTAACAGGGGGCGATGGGATGAAGCTTTCTTT
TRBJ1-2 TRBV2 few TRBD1 CASKGGLGGGYTF TGTGCCAGCAAAGGGGGCCTTGGAGGGGGCTACACCTTC
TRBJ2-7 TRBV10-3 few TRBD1 CAISPREQGESYEQYF TGTGCCATCAGTCCGAGGGAACAGGGGGAGTCCTACGAGCAGTACTTC
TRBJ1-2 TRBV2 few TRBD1 CASQGTGLLGYTF TGTGCCAGTCAAGGGACAGGGCTCCTTGGCTACACCTTC
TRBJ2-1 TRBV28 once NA CASSLRGSPVFEQFF TGTGCCAGCAGTTTAAGGGGCAGTCCCGTTTTTGAGCAGTTCTTC
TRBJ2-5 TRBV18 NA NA CASSQRALQETQYF TGTGCCAGCTCACAGAGGGCCCTTCAAGAGACCCAGTACTTC
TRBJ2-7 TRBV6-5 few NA CASSYGGEQYF TGTGCCAGCAGTTACGGCGGCGAGCAGTACTTC
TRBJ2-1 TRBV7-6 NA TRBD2 CASSLALADEQFF TGTGCCAGCAGCTTAGCGCTAGCGGATGAGCAGTTCTTC
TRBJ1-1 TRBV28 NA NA CASRLRNQNTEAFF TGTGCCAGCAGACTTCGTAACCAGAACACTGAAGCTTTCTTT
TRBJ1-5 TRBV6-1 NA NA CASSANRGLSNQPQHF TGTGCCAGCAGTGCGAACCGAGGACTCAGCAATCAGCCCCAGCATTTT
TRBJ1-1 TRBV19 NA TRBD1 CASSAGTGGHYTEAFF TGTGCCAGTAGTGCCGGGACAGGGGGCCACTACACTGAAGCTTTCTTT
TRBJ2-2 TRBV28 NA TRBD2 CASKPPTSGRSVGELFF TGTGCCAGCAAGCCCCCCACTAGCGGGAGGAGTGTCGGGGAGCTGTTTTTT
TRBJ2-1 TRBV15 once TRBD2 CAIAGGNSYNEQFF TGTGCCATCGCGGGAGGGAACTCCTACAATGAGCAGTTCTTC
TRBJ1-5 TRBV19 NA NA CASLAGGNSNQPQHF TGTGCCAGCCTAGCCGGAGGGAATAGCAATCAGCCCCAGCATTTT
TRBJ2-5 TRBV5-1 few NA CASSPNPQETQYF TGCGCCAGCAGCCCTAATCCCCAAGAGACCCAGTACTTC
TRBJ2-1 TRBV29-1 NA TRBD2 CSGLGLAGNEQFF TGCAGCGGCCTGGGCCTAGCGGGGAATGAGCAGTTCTTC
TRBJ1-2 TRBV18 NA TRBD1 CASSPDRDYGYTF TGTGCCAGCTCACCAGACAGGGACTATGGCTACACCTTC
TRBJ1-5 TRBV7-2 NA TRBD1 CASSLVVRGLGQPQHF TGTGCCAGCAGCTTAGTAGTCAGGGGGTTGGGTCAGCCCCAGCATTTT
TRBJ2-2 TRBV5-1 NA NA CASSSGQITNTGELFF TGCGCCAGCAGCAGCGGACAGATTACGAACACCGGGGAGCTGTTTTTT
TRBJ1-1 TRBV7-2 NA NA CASSSRVQNTEAFF TGTGCCAGCAGCTCTCGGGTCCAGAACACTGAAGCTTTCTTT
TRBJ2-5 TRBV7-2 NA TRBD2 CASPGGSLAGGLSQETQYF TGTGCCAGTCCGGGAGGCTCACTCGCGGGGGGCCTTTCACAAGAGACCCAGTACTTC
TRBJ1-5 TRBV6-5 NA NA CASSRRVTDNQPQHF TGTGCCAGCAGCCGAAGGGTGACAGACAATCAGCCCCAGCATTTT
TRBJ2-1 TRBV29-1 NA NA CSVPEWGGLSEQFF TGCAGCGTCCCCGAGTGGGGGGGGCTAAGTGAGCAGTTCTTC
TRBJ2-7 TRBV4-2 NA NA CASSQDPPGLGEQYF TGTGCCAGCAGCCAAGATCCCCCAGGGTTGGGGGAGCAGTACTTC
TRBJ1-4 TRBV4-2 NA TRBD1 CASSQDPGGDEKLFF TGTGCCAGCAGCCAAGATCCAGGGGGCGATGAAAAACTGTTTTTT
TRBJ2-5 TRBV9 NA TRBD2 CASSVGTSGGAQETQYF TGTGCCAGCAGCGTGGGGACTAGCGGGGGGGCTCAAGAGACCCAGTACTTC
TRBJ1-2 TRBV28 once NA CASSLQGSDGYGYTF TGTGCCAGCAGTTTACAGGGGAGTGACGGCTATGGCTACACCTTC
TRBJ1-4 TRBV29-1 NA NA CSVESVGEKLFF TGCAGCGTTGAGTCCGTCGGTGAAAAACTGTTTTTT
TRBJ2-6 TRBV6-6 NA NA CASSYRSSGANVLTF TGTGCCAGCAGTTACAGGAGCTCTGGGGCCAACGTCCTGACTTTC